The rows below give T cell receptor beta chains drawn from one sample of a study of blood T cells in healthy people across ages. TCRdb re-derived calls from the 5' RACE reads in MiXCR, one entry per CDR3 protein. The sample includes 1.5 million or so distinct CDR3 sequences, 35% to 45% seen only once; the top ten take approximately 7.9%. The sample consisted of blood. The source is a woman aged 18-30 years in good health. CDR3s include the opening cysteine and the closing phenylalanine or tryptophan. A D gene is named only where the DNA matches it firmly. Only part of the rows carry a size: once, few, many, or a class if the clone is expanded.

D | J | V | size | DNA | CDR3
- | TRBJ2-7 | TRBV6-5 | few | TGTGCCAGCAGCCAGGGAGCCGTACTCAACTCCTACGAGCAGTACTTC | CASSQGAVLNSYEQYF
- | TRBJ2-5 | TRBV12-3/TRBV12-4 | few | TGTGCCTCGGGGCAGGGAAGGGAGACCCAGTACTTC | CASGQGRETQYF
- | TRBJ2-5 | TRBV5-5 | - | TGTGCCAGCAGCATACGTCTAGGGGCACAAGAGACCCAGTACTTC | CASSIRLGAQETQYF
- | TRBJ1-2 | TRBV6-6 | - | TGTGCCAGCAGCCGCGAGCAGGGTGACTATGGCTACACCTTC | CASSREQGDYGYTF
- | TRBJ2-3 | TRBV7-2 | - | TGTGCCAGCAGCGGACCCTCAAATACGCAGTATTTT | CASSGPSNTQYF
- | TRBJ2-5 | TRBV27 | - | TGTGCCAGCAGTCCATTCTGGTCCGGGGGCCGTCAAGAGGCCCAGTACTTC | CASSPFWSGGRQEAQYF
TRBD2 | TRBJ2-3 | TRBV5-1 | - | TGCGCCAGCAGCTTGGCCCCAAGTGGAGCGGGGAGCACAGATACGCAGTATTTT | CASSLAPSGAGSTDTQYF
TRBD2 | TRBJ2-1 | TRBV6-4 | - | TGTGCCAGCAGCCCTAGCGGGGGGGCGAGAGAGACCCAGTTCTTC | CASSPSGGARETQFF
TRBD1 | TRBJ1-2 | TRBV7-9 | - | TGTGCCAGCAGCGACCTACAGGGGGCTTCCCATGGCTACACCTTC | CASSDLQGASHGYTF
- | TRBJ1-1 | TRBV3-1 | few | TGTGCCAGCAGCCACGGCCAGGGGACCACTGAAGCTTTCTTT | CASSHGQGTTEAFF
- | TRBJ2-1 | TRBV7-2 | - | TGTGCCAGCAGCTTAGAGTCTCACTCGAGGAATGAGCAGTTCTTC | CASSLESHSRNEQFF
- | TRBJ1-3 | TRBV4-1 | - | TGCGCCAGCAGCCAAGATCGGCCAGGGTCTGGAAACACCATATATTTT | CASSQDRPGSGNTIYF
- | TRBJ2-1 | TRBV20-1 | - | TGCAGTGCCGTCAATTACAATGAGCAGTTCTTC | CSAVNYNEQFF
TRBD2 | TRBJ2-3 | TRBV4-1 | few | TGCGCCAGCAGCCAAGATAATCTAGCGGTGCCAGATACGCAGTATTTT | CASSQDNLAVPDTQYF
- | TRBJ2-3 | TRBV4-1 | few | TGCGCCAGCAGCCCGGCGGCGGAAACTAGCACAGATACGCAGTATTTT | CASSPAAETSTDTQYF
TRBD1 | TRBJ2-7 | TRBV19 | - | TGTGCCACCAAGGACAGGTTATCCTACGAGCAGTACTTC | CATKDRLSYEQYF
TRBD2 | TRBJ2-7 | TRBV28 | - | TGTGCCAGCAGTTTAAGTAGGCTAGCGGGAAACTCCTACGAGCAGTACTTC | CASSLSRLAGNSYEQYF
TRBD2 | TRBJ2-3 | TRBV12-3/TRBV12-4 | few | TGTGCCAGCAGTCCCTCAGGTGGGAGGGTGGCAGATACGCAGTATTTT | CASSPSGGRVADTQYF
TRBD2 | TRBJ2-5 | TRBV7-3 | - | TGTGCCAGCAGCTCCACTAGCGGGGGGGCGGTTTCGCAGTACTTC | CASSSTSGGAVSQYF
- | TRBJ1-2 | TRBV28 | - | TGTGCCAGCAGTCCCGGACAGAGCCGCTATGGCTACACCTTC | CASSPGQSRYGYTF
- | TRBJ2-5 | TRBV28 | - | TGTGCCAGCAGTTACCAGGCCCGAGAGACCCAGTACTTC | CASSYQARETQYF
- | TRBJ2-3 | TRBV28 | few | TGTGCCAGCAGTTTCCCTAGCTCGATCTTCACAGATACGCAGTATTTT | CASSFPSSIFTDTQYF
- | TRBJ2-2 | TRBV28 | - | TGTGCCAGCAGCCCGGGACACAGAAACACCGGGGAGCTGTTTTTT | CASSPGHRNTGELFF
TRBD1 | TRBJ2-2 | TRBV6-5 | - | TGTGCCAGCAGGACAGGGATAGCCGGGGAGCTGTTTTTT | CASRTGIAGELFF
TRBD1 | TRBJ2-7 | TRBV7-9 | - | TGTGCCAGCAGCCCGGGACAGGGGATAAGGGTCTCCTACGAGCAGTACTTC | CASSPGQGIRVSYEQYF
TRBD2 | TRBJ2-7 | TRBV7-9 | - | TGTGCCAGCAGCTTAGTGAGCGGGAGGGCCTCCTACGAGCAGTACTTC | CASSLVSGRASYEQYF
- | TRBJ2-7 | TRBV6-5 | - | TGTGCCAGCAGTCCGCCTCTCCTCGCCTACGAGCAGTACTTC | CASSPPLLAYEQYF
- | TRBJ2-5 | TRBV20-1 | - | TGCAGTGCCCCCCACAAGGGAGAGACCCAGTACTTC | CSAPHKGETQYF
- | TRBJ1-1 | TRBV20-1 | few | TGCAGTGCTAGACGGGAGCAGAACACTGAAGCTTTCTTT | CSARREQNTEAFF
- | TRBJ2-3 | TRBV3-1 | - | TGTGCCAGCAGCCAAGGGCATACGCAGTATTTT | CASSQGHTQYF
TRBD2 | TRBJ2-7 | TRBV24-1 | - | TGTGCCACCAGTGCCCCGGGGACTAGCGGTATCTACGAGCAGTACTTC | CATSAPGTSGIYEQYF
TRBD2 | TRBJ2-3 | TRBV11-2 | few | TGTGCCAGCAGCTTCCGACTAGCGGGAGGCCGCCCTACTAGCACAGATACGCAGTATTTT | CASSFRLAGGRPTSTDTQYF
TRBD2 | TRBJ2-7 | TRBV12-3/TRBV12-4 | - | TGTGCCAGCAGTTCCCCGGTGGGGGGGAGCTCCTACAATGAGCAGTACTTC | CASSSPVGGSSYNEQYF
- | TRBJ2-7 | TRBV18 | - | TGTGCCAGCTCACCTAGTAATTCCGCCTACGAGCAGTACTTC | CASSPSNSAYEQYF
- | TRBJ1-5 | TRBV4-1 | - | TGCGCCAGCAGCCAACCCTTGAGAGGTTACGGGGGCAATCAGCCCCAGCATTTT | CASSQPLRGYGGNQPQHF
TRBD2 | TRBJ2-7 | TRBV13 | - | TGTGCCAGCAGCTCCGGGAGGGCGGCCGACGAGCAGTACTTC | CASSSGRAADEQYF
- | TRBJ1-2 | TRBV7-2 | - | TGTGCCAGCAGCCCCCCCAGGGAGGGCTACACCTTC | CASSPPREGYTF
- | TRBJ2-7 | TRBV20-1 | few | TGCAGTGCTAGAGACGATCAAGGGAGACCAACCTACGAGCAGTACTTC | CSARDDQGRPTYEQYF
TRBD2 | TRBJ2-1 | TRBV7-2 | few | TGTGCCAGCAGCTTAGCTGTGGCGGGAGGGCCCCTGATGGATGAGCAGTTCTTC | CASSLAVAGGPLMDEQFF
- | TRBJ1-3 | TRBV6-5 | - | TGTGCCAGCAGTTACTCGAACGGGCAGGGAAACACCATATATTTT | CASSYSNGQGNTIYF
TRBD1 | TRBJ1-1 | TRBV6-5 | - | TGTGCCAGCAGCAGCGGACAGGCGACTGAAGCTTTCTTT | CASSSGQATEAFF
- | TRBJ2-3 | TRBV20-1 | - | TGCAGTGCTAGAGTGACTATCCCTCCAGATACGCAGTATTTT | CSARVTIPPDTQYF
- | TRBJ2-7 | TRBV2 | once | TGTGCCAGCAGTGAGCTAGGGAATCACTACGAGCAGTACTTC | CASSELGNHYEQYF
- | TRBJ2-3 | TRBV5-1 | few | TGCGCCAGCAGCCTCGGGACGGACGGTAACGCGCAGTATTTT | CASSLGTDGNAQYF
- | TRBJ1-2 | TRBV5-1 | few | TGCGCCAGCAGCTTGGCAGGGGATTACTATGGCTACACCTTC | CASSLAGDYYGYTF
- | TRBJ2-3 | TRBV2 | - | TGTGCCAGCAGAAGCAGGGAAGAGTCAGATACGCAGTATTTT | CASRSREESDTQYF
- | TRBJ1-2 | TRBV5-1 | few | TGCGCCAGCAGCTTGGCGTCAGGGAAGGATGGCTACACCTTC | CASSLASGKDGYTF
TRBD1 | TRBJ2-1 | TRBV28 | few | TGTGCCAGCACCGAAGACAGGGGGCATCACAATGAGCAGTTCTTC | CASTEDRGHHNEQFF
- | TRBJ2-7 | TRBV5-1 | - | TGCGCCAGCAGCTCAGAGCGGGACACCTACGAGCAGTACTTC | CASSSERDTYEQYF
- | TRBJ2-3 | TRBV20-1 | - | TGCAGTGCTAGAGTTTTGGTAGGCACAGATACGCAGTATTTT | CSARVLVGTDTQYF
- | TRBJ2-5 | TRBV6-1 | - | TGTGCCAGCAGTAACACAGGGGAGGTGGGGACCCAGTACTTC | CASSNTGEVGTQYF
TRBD2 | TRBJ2-5 | TRBV18 | - | TGTGCCAGCTCGCTACCGGGACTAGCGGGTTACCAGTACTTC | CASSLPGLAGYQYF
- | TRBJ1-2 | TRBV20-1 | - | TGCAGTGCTAGGGGGGGCCTACAGATAAACTATGGCTACACCTTC | CSARGGLQINYGYTF
- | TRBJ1-2 | TRBV28 | few | TGTGCCAGCAGATCGACAGGATACTATGGCTACACCTTC | CASRSTGYYGYTF
TRBD1 | TRBJ2-7 | TRBV28 | - | TGTGCCAGCGGTTTGGGTAGGACAGGGGAAAAAAAAGGAGACGAGCAGTACTTC | CASGLGRTGEKKGDEQYF